The clone carrying this T cell receptor (beta chain) has a count of ten or more. Unique molecular identifiers were used in preparing the TCRbeta library. From the PCR reads, TCRdb called clonotypes with MiXCR, one entry per CDR3 protein. The table shows about 610,000 distinct CDR3 sequences, with about 10% occurring only once. These data originate in a study of T-cell reconstitution after alpha-beta-depleted transplantation in children. The input for sequencing was PBMCs from the stem cell graft donor, taken from the stem cell graft. This TCR was sampled from a human donor who donated a stem cell graft to a child with acute myeloid leukemia.

DNA of the CDR3: TGCAGTGCCCGAAGCACAGGGGGCGTTTTCGAGACCCAGTACTTC. As protein: CSARSTGGVFETQYF. The chain combines TRBV20-1 with TRBJ2-5; 9 positions agree with TRBD1. CDR1 DFQATT and CDR2 SNEGSKA come from the germline V gene (reference sequence). The CDR3 runs to 15 residues. Trimming took 6 bases from V and 5 from J; bases not matched to a gene: 13.